The 31 T cell receptor beta chains in this list originate from one sample, sequenced in a study of blood T cell repertoires in COVID-19. Here immunoSEQ multiplex PCR was the method, and the copy in TCRdb shows in-frame clones only, minus some. The profile covers roughly 250,000 clones, with about 80% appearing a single time and roughly 7% taken by the ten largest. Sequencing was performed on peripheral blood. These receptors all come from a woman aged 45-65 years with acute or convalescent COVID-19.

This sequence joins TRBV6-5 and TRBJ1-1; 8 bases map to TRBD1. Looked up from germline, CDR1 is MNHEY and CDR2 is SVGAGI. The junction had 4 bases not matched to a gene; V was cut back by 7 bases and J by 3 bases. The CDR3 spans 13 residues. The CDR3 spells CASTTGGHTEAFF. The CDR3 DNA follows: TGTGCCAGCACCACAGGGGGACACACTGAAGCTTTCTTT.

V gene TRBV5-4 combines with J gene TRBJ2-1, with 7 positions matching TRBD2. Trimming removed 4 bases from V and 5 bases from J; junction bases left unmatched: 12. The germline gives CDR1 SGHNT, CDR2 YYREEE (reference sequence). This CDR3 region has 16 residues. The CDR3 coding sequence is TGTGCCAGCAGCCTACCCCCTAGCGGTCCGCACAATGAGCAGTTCTTC. Protein: CASSLPPSGPHNEQFF.

This clone was recorded a few times. This chain links TRBV27 with TRBJ1-5; D gene uncertain. V dropped 3 bases and J dropped 4 bases, with 7 bases sitting between them. From germline, CDR1 is MNHEY and CDR2 SMNVEV (reference sequence). This CDR3 comprises 13 residues. The CDR3 is CASSLAWNQPQHF. Written as DNA, the CDR3 is TGTGCCAGCAGTTTGGCTTGGAATCAGCCCCAGCATTTT.

The chain uses TRBV7-2 and TRBJ1-4, with 12 nucleotides matching TRBD1. CDR3 size: 15 residues. V was clipped by 0 bases and J by 8 bases; unmatched bases: 1. Germline V lookup: CDR1 SGHTA, CDR2 FQGNSA. The CDR3 is CASSLAGTGGEKLFF. DNA for the CDR3: TGTGCCAGCAGCTTAGCCGGGACAGGGGGCGAAAAACTGTTTTTT.

This clone occurred a few times. This chain connects TRBV5-1 to TRBJ2-3; TRBD2 aligns across 14 bases. The CDR3 contains 17 residues. Looked up from germline, CDR1 is SGHRS and CDR2 is YFSETQ. J was trimmed by 3 bases and V by 0 bases; bases with no gene match: 3. CDR3 in DNA: TGCGCCAGCAGCTTGGGAGGACTAGCGGGGGGTACAGATACGCAGTATTTT. The encoded protein is CASSLGGLAGGTDTQYF.

The chain combines TRBV18 with TRBJ1-5; TRBD1 matches at 7 bases. Looked up from germline, CDR1 is KGHSH and CDR2 is LQKENI. This CDR3 has 16 residues. V trimming: 0 bases; J trimming: 3 bases; junction bases outside the gene matches: 5. CDR3 nucleotide sequence: TGTGCCAGCTCACCACCGACGACAGGGTCCAATCAGCCCCAGCATTTT. Protein sequence: CASSPPTTGSNQPQHF.

The chain uses TRBV5-4 and TRBJ2-2, with TRBD2 identical over 10 bases. The CDR3 length is 15 residues. Germline loops: CDR1 SGHNT, CDR2 YYREEE (reference sequence). V shed 3 bases and J 4 bases; nucleotides not matched to a gene: 3. Here the CDR3 reads CASSSGTSATGELFF. The CDR3 nucleotides are TGTGCCAGCAGCTCCGGGACTAGCGCCACCGGGGAGCTGTTTTTT.

The chain recombines TRBV5-1 with TRBJ2-6; D is perhaps TRBD1 (6 bases). This CDR3 is built from 15 residues. V was clipped by 1 base and J by 4 bases, with 9 bases between them. Germline CDR1 SGHRS, CDR2 YFSETQ. The CDR3 reads CASSLTGLGANVLTF. The CDR3 DNA is TGCGCCAGCAGCTTGACAGGGCTAGGGGCCAACGTCCTGACTTTC.

The chain uses TRBV5-4 and TRBJ2-3, with 9 bases aligning to TRBD2. With V trimmed by 4 bases and J by 7 bases, 13 bases remained unmatched. The CDR3 spans 16 residues. Germline V CDR1 and CDR2: SGHNT, YYREEE (reference sequence). CDR3 in DNA: TGTGCCAGCAGCCACTCCGGTAGCGGGAGTACGAATACGCAGTATTTT. It is translated as CASSHSGSGSTNTQYF.

The chain is built from TRBV10-1 and TRBJ2-7; 9 bases line up with TRBD2. The CDR3 runs to 15 residues. Trimming took 2 bases from V and 3 from J; bases not matched to a gene: 5. Germline V gene lookup returns CDR1 WNHNN and CDR2 SYGVQD (reference sequence). CDR3 region: CASSEVAGASYEQYF. CDR3 nucleotides: TGCGCCAGCAGTGAGGTAGCGGGAGCCAGCTACGAGCAGTACTTC.

V and J are TRBV6-5 and TRBJ2-2, with 14 bases fitting TRBD2. Germline CDR1 is MNHEY and CDR2 is SVGAGI. The V segment lost 9 bases and the J segment 6 bases; nucleotides outside the gene matches: 3. This CDR3 spans 14 amino acids. CDR3 amino acids: CARSTSGRAGELFF. CDR3 bases: TGTGCCAGATCGACTAGCGGGAGGGCCGGGGAGCTGTTTTTT.

The chain uses TRBV7-2 and TRBJ1-4; TRBD1 is a possible D gene (5 bases). The V gene lost 5 bases and the J gene lost 3 bases, with 13 bases spanning the gap. CDR3 size: 15 residues. Per the germline V gene, CDR1 is SGHTA and CDR2 is FQGNSA. In DNA form, the CDR3 reads TGTGCCAGCAGCCCGAGGGGAGGAGCTAATGAAAAACTGTTTTTT. Translated: CASSPRGGANEKLFF.

In DNA form, the CDR3 reads TGTGCCAGCAGCGTCGAGTCCTCCACTTGGGGCTACACCTTC. Translating it yields CASSVESSTWGYTF. The chain combines TRBV9 with TRBJ1-2; D is uncertain. V shed 2 bases and J shed 8 bases, with 16 bases lying between them. Germline CDR1 and CDR2: SGDLS and YYNGEE. The CDR3 sequence is 14 residues long.

The V and J genes are TRBV14 and TRBJ1-2; 7 bases line up with TRBD1. With V trimmed by 2 bases and J by 1 base, 7 bases remained unmatched. The germline gives CDR1 SGHDN, CDR2 FVKESK. The CDR3 is made up of 16 amino acids. The CDR3 DNA reads as TGTGCCAGCAGCCAAAATGGGGACAGCAGTAACTATGGCTACACCTTC. Its translation is CASSQNGDSSNYGYTF.

This clone was counted once. This chain uses TRBV28 with TRBJ1-2; TRBD1 might be the D (6 bases). The germline CDR1 and CDR2 sequences are MDHEN and SYDVKM. This CDR3 contains 12 residues. The V gene lost 4 bases and the J gene lost 8 bases, with 11 bases spanning the gap. This CDR3 reads CASSWGGRGYTF. The CDR3 region has the DNA TGTGCCAGCAGTTGGGGGGGGCGCGGCTACACCTTC.

V gene TRBV7-6 combines with J gene TRBJ2-5; TRBD2 is a possible D gene (5 bases). This CDR3 is built from 16 residues. Trimming pared 3 bases from V and 1 base from J, leaving 15 bases between. Germline loops: CDR1 SGHVS, CDR2 FNYEAQ. CDR3 sequence (DNA): TGTGCCAGCAGCTTTCTAGCTTCCCGGGTCCAAGAGACCCAGTACTTC. Protein product: CASSFLASRVQETQYF.

The genes are TRBV7-2 and TRBJ2-1; TRBD2 is a possible D gene (5 bases). V lost 1 base, J lost 9 bases, and 13 bases lay in between. CDR1 and CDR2 (germline): SGHTA, FQGNSA. The CDR3 runs to 14 residues. Here the CDR3 DNA reads TGTGCCAGCAGCTTAGAGAGGCTTCGGGGTGAGCAGTTCTTC. Translation: CASSLERLRGEQFF.

V usage is TRBV5-1 and J usage is TRBJ1-1; a weak D match, TRBD1 (5 bases). This CDR3 spans 14 amino acids. From germline, CDR1 is SGHRS and CDR2 YFSETQ. V was trimmed by 4 bases and J by 3 bases, leaving 13 bases between them. The CDR3 DNA follows: TGCGCCAGCAGCGCGTTACAGGCTGACACTGAAGCTTTCTTT. Its translation is CASSALQADTEAFF. The full variable domain, with the rest looked up from reference TRBV5-1 and TRBJ1-1, is KAGVTQTPRYLIKTRGQQVTLSCSPISGHRSVSWYQQTPGQGLQFLFEYFSETQRNKGNFPGRFSGRQFSNSRSEMNVSTLELGDSALYLCASSALQADTEAFFGQGTRLTVV.

The CDR3 sequence: CASSLRRGETQYF. DNA of the CDR3: TGTGCCAGCAGCTTACGGAGGGGAGAGACCCAGTACTTC. The rearrangement links TRBV7-3 to TRBJ2-5; a weak D match, TRBD2 (6 bases). The V gene lost 2 bases and the J gene lost 4 bases, with 8 bases spanning the gap. Germline assignment: CDR1 SGHTA and CDR2 FQGTGA. CDR3 length: 13 residues. Variable domain in full (rest from reference TRBV7-3 and TRBJ2-5): GAGVSQTPSNKVTEKGKYVELRCDPISGHTALYWYRQSLGQGPEFLIYFQGTGAADDSGLPNDRFFAVRPEGSVSTLKIQRTERGDSAVYLCASSLRRGETQYFGPGTRLLVL.

The chain has TRBV4-1 and TRBJ2-7; D perhaps matches TRBD2 (5 bases). Germline V lookup: CDR1 MGHRA, CDR2 YSYEKL. Trimming took off 5 bases at V and 5 bases at J, with 13 bases between the two ends. The CDR3 runs to 13 residues. CDR3 region: CASSGQVGDEQYF. The CDR3 nucleotides are TGCGCCAGCAGCGGCCAAGTCGGGGACGAGCAGTACTTC.

The rearrangement uses TRBV28 and TRBJ2-2, with 8 positions matching TRBD1. Germline CDR1 MDHEN, CDR2 SYDVKM. The junction had 7 bases not matched to a gene; V was cut back by 6 bases and J by 1 base. CDR3 length: 16 amino acids. CDR3 coding DNA: TGTGCCAGCAGATCCCAGGACAGGGTGAACACCGGGGAGCTGTTTTTT. It encodes CASRSQDRVNTGELFF.

The genes are TRBV19 and TRBJ2-3, with 11 bases lining up with TRBD2. The CDR3 runs 17 residues. In germline, CDR1 is LNHDA, CDR2 SQIVND (reference sequence). The V gene end was trimmed by 3 bases and the J gene end by 3 bases; junction bases not matched to a gene: 8. CDR3 residues: CASSIQIAGGLTDTQYF. The CDR3 bases are TGTGCCAGTAGTATTCAAATAGCGGGGGGGCTGACAGATACGCAGTATTTT.

The chain has TRBV30 and TRBJ2-1, with 7 positions matching TRBD2. The V and J ends lost 2 bases and 4 bases, in that order; junction bases with no gene match: 5. CDR1 and CDR2 from the germline V gene are GTSNPN and SVGIG (reference sequence). The CDR3 length is 14 residues. The chain's CDR3 is CAWSWSGEYNEQFF. In DNA, the CDR3 is TGTGCCTGGAGTTGGAGCGGGGAGTACAATGAGCAGTTCTTC. Variable domain in full (rest from reference TRBV30 and TRBJ2-1): SQTIHQWPATLVQPVGSPLSLECTVEGTSNPNLYWYRQAAGRGLQLLFYSVGIGQISSEVPQNLSASRPQDRQFILSSKKLLLSDSGFYLCAWSWSGEYNEQFFGPGTRLTVL.

The table lists this clone with a count of one. The rearrangement uses TRBV3-1 (or the pseudogene TRBV3-2) and TRBJ2-5, with D tentatively TRBD2 (6 bases). Germline loops: CDR1 LGHDT, CDR2 YNNKEL (reference sequence). The CDR3 is 16 amino acids. CDR3 in DNA: TGTGAAATTAAACTCCGGGACTCCCAGTACCAAGAGACCCAGTACTTC. It codes for CEIKLRDSQYQETQYF.

The chain uses TRBV3-1 (or the pseudogene TRBV3-2) and TRBJ1-2, with 7 bases that match TRBD1. The CDR3 totals 14 residues. The germline V gene has CDR1 LGHDT and CDR2 YNNKEL (reference sequence). J lost 7 bases, V lost 1 base, and 6 bases had no gene match. The CDR3 spells CASSQGQGVSGYTF. The CDR3 nucleotides read TGTGCCAGCAGCCAAGGACAGGGTGTAAGTGGCTACACCTTC.

The V and J genes are TRBV28 and TRBJ1-4; no definite D call. The V and J ends lost 5 bases and 5 bases respectively, with 15 bases between them. Per the germline V gene, CDR1 is MDHEN and CDR2 is SYDVKM. The CDR3 length is 15 residues. The CDR3 DNA follows: TGTGCCAGCAGTACCATAAGGCGGGGAAATGAAAAACTGTTTTTT. Translated, it gives CASSTIRRGNEKLFF.

The V gene is TRBV28, the J gene TRBJ2-7; TRBD2 might be the D (6 bases). V was clipped by 3 bases and J by 7 bases, with 16 bases between them. CDR3 length: 14 amino acids. Germline lookup yields CDR1 MDHEN and CDR2 SYDVKM. Here the CDR3 reads CASSFHTSPGEQYF. CDR3 coding DNA: TGTGCCAGCAGTTTCCATACTAGCCCCGGTGAGCAGTACTTC. Based on the CDR3 plus reference TRBV28 and TRBJ2-7, the full variable domain is DVKVTQSSRYLVKRTGEKVFLECVQDMDHENMFWYRQDPGLGLRLIYFSYDVKMKEKGDIPEGYSVSREKKERFSLILESASTNQTSMYLCASSFHTSPGEQYFGPGTRLTVT.

This clone has a single count. The chain has TRBV2 and TRBJ1-2, with D perhaps TRBD1 (6 bases). Germline V gene data show CDR1 as SNHLY and CDR2 as FYNNEI. This CDR3 has 15 residues. Trimming shortened V by 4 bases and J by 4 bases, and 16 bases separated the two germline ends. The CDR3 sequence: CASSVRRGQGYGYTF. CDR3 coding DNA: TGTGCCAGCAGTGTAAGGCGGGGGCAGGGCTATGGCTACACCTTC.

V and J are TRBV6-2 or TRBV6-3 and TRBJ2-7, with D uncertain. Germline V gives CDR1 MNHEY, CDR2 SVGEGT. The CDR3 is 13 amino acids. Between the trimmed V and J ends, which lost 2 bases and 0 bases, there was a span of 5 bases. The CDR3 reads CASSYDFSYEQYF. In DNA form, the CDR3 reads TGTGCCAGCAGTTACGACTTCTCCTACGAGCAGTACTTC.

The chain employs TRBV4-3 and TRBJ1-2; D may be TRBD1 (6 bases). The CDR3 is 16 residues long. Germline-derived CDR1 and CDR2 are LGHNA and YSLEER. V was trimmed by 4 bases and J by 7 bases, leaving 22 bases between them. CDR3 loop: CASSRTTGPAGSGYTF. The CDR3 coding sequence is TGCGCCAGCAGCCGAACTACAGGGCCCGCGGGCTCTGGCTACACCTTC.

The rearrangement links TRBV5-1 to TRBJ1-1; TRBD1 matches at 7 bases. This CDR3 spans 16 amino acids. V trimming: 6 bases; J trimming: 1 base; junction bases outside the gene matches: 12. Germline CDR1 is SGHRS and CDR2 is YFSETQ. The CDR3 DNA is TGCGCCAGCACTCAAACCACAGGGGCCTCGAACACTGAAGCTTTCTTT. Its translation is CASTQTTGASNTEAFF.